Detailed here is one T cell receptor (beta chain). No antigen is known for it. Among the donors, all were healthy bone marrow donors. The donors, nominally healthy at sampling, likely had unrecorded immune exposures. These data originate in a study of cytomegalovirus exposure and HLA in healthy donors. Study information: Caucasian-associated ancestry cluster membership applied to about 80% of approximately 400 genotyped donors.

V lost 3 bases and J lost 5; bases outside the gene matches: 9. Per germline, CDR1 LNHDA and CDR2 SQIVND (reference sequence). The CDR3 covers 16 residues. Study outcomes and limitations: V- and J-gene trimming of TCR beta was linked (in a later analysis) to a missense DCLRE1C variant.

The PCR employed 60 Vbeta primers together with 13 Jbeta primers. Some clones are missing from TCRdb's copy, which holds only in-frame ones; the method was immunoSEQ multiplex PCR. This table has about 180,000 clones, more than 65% appearing once. The J gene is TRBJ2-1, the V gene TRBV19, with 8 bases aligning to TRBD2. This sequence originates from a woman in her twenties or thirties in good health and CMV-seropositive. The sequencing sample was made of PBMCs. The CDR3 nucleotides read TGTGCCAGTAGTATCCAAAGAGCGGGGGCCAACAATGAGCAGTTCTTC. Translation gives CASSIQRAGANNEQFF.